These T cell receptor beta chains were read from a single sample in a study of T cells in Graves' hyperthyroidism and ophthalmopathy. TCRdb re-analysed the multiplex PCR reads in MiXCR, keeping a single row per CDR3 protein. This sample yields about 210,000 distinct CDR3 sequences, of which 15% to 20% are seen a single time; roughly 50% belongs to the top ten. Sequenced material: blood. These receptors originate from a man aged 45-60 years with Graves' hyperthyroidism. The CDR3 runs from the conserved cysteine through the conserved F or W. Each record gives: CDR3 length, clone size, D gene, J gene, V gene, CDR3 DNA, CDR3 protein. The D gene is left open where the match is weak. Clone size, where shown, is once, few, many, or a class for clones that have expanded.

CDR3 length: 14
clone size: -
D gene: -
J gene: TRBJ1-5
V gene: TRBV19
CDR3 DNA: TGTGCGACGAAACAAGGACCCTACCATCAGCCCCAGCATTTT
CDR3 protein: CATKQGPYHQPQHF

CDR3 length: 19
clone size: few
D gene: TRBD2
J gene: TRBJ2-1
V gene: TRBV20-1
CDR3 DNA: TGCAGTGCTAGAGATCGGGCTAGCGGCTTTCCTTCCTCCTACAATGAGCAGTTCTTC
CDR3 protein: CSARDRASGFPSSYNEQFF

CDR3 length: 15
clone size: -
D gene: -
J gene: TRBJ2-3
V gene: TRBV30
CDR3 DNA: TGTGCCTGGAGTCTCTGGATGGGGGGCAGAGATACGCAGTATTTT
CDR3 protein: CAWSLWMGGRDTQYF

CDR3 length: 15
clone size: -
D gene: -
J gene: TRBJ1-3
V gene: TRBV4-1
CDR3 DNA: TGCGCCAGCAGCCAAGAAGGCGATTCTGGAAACACCATATATTTT
CDR3 protein: CASSQEGDSGNTIYF

CDR3 length: 17
clone size: many
D gene: -
J gene: TRBJ2-1
V gene: TRBV12-5
CDR3 DNA: TGTGCTAGTGGAGGGGAGATAAGGGTCCGTCGAGACAATGAGCAGTTCTTC
CDR3 protein: CASGGEIRVRRDNEQFF

CDR3 length: 13
clone size: few
D gene: -
J gene: TRBJ2-7
V gene: TRBV6-1
CDR3 DNA: TGTGCCAGCAGTTTAGATGGAACCTACGAGCAGTACTTC
CDR3 protein: CASSLDGTYEQYF

CDR3 length: 15
clone size: many
D gene: TRBD1
J gene: TRBJ1-1
V gene: TRBV6-1
CDR3 DNA: TGTGCCAGCAGTGCGCGGACAGGGCTTGGCACTGAAGCTTTCTTT
CDR3 protein: CASSARTGLGTEAFF

CDR3 length: 15
clone size: -
D gene: TRBD2
J gene: TRBJ2-3
V gene: TRBV7-6
CDR3 DNA: TGTGCCAGCAGCTTGGGACTAGGAGTCGTAGATACGCAGTATTTT
CDR3 protein: CASSLGLGVVDTQYF

CDR3 length: 16
clone size: many
D gene: -
J gene: TRBJ2-5
V gene: TRBV4-3
CDR3 DNA: TGCGCCAGCAGCCAGGGGGCAGGCGGGGCCCAAGAGACCCAGTACTTC
CDR3 protein: CASSQGAGGAQETQYF

CDR3 length: 16
clone size: many
D gene: -
J gene: TRBJ1-5
V gene: TRBV2
CDR3 DNA: TGTGCCAGCAGTCCAGGGACGGGTGGTGGCAATCAGCCCCAGCATTTT
CDR3 protein: CASSPGTGGGNQPQHF

CDR3 length: 14
clone size: many
D gene: TRBD2
J gene: TRBJ2-7
V gene: TRBV12-3/TRBV12-4
CDR3 DNA: TGTGCCAGCAGCACTAGCGGGAGCGGATACGAGCAGTACTTC
CDR3 protein: CASSTSGSGYEQYF

CDR3 length: 16
clone size: many
D gene: -
J gene: TRBJ2-2
V gene: TRBV4-2
CDR3 DNA: TGTGCCAGCAGCCCTGTGGGGACAACCAACACCGGGGAGCTGTTTTTT
CDR3 protein: CASSPVGTTNTGELFF

CDR3 length: 11
clone size: few
D gene: -
J gene: TRBJ2-5
V gene: TRBV20-1
CDR3 DNA: TGCAGTGCTAGAGGCCAAGAGACCCAGTACTTC
CDR3 protein: CSARGQETQYF

CDR3 length: 13
clone size: many
D gene: -
J gene: TRBJ1-1
V gene: TRBV6-1
CDR3 DNA: TGTGCCAGCAGCTCTTATTCGGGCACTGAAGCTTTCTTT
CDR3 protein: CASSSYSGTEAFF

CDR3 length: 15
clone size: -
D gene: TRBD2
J gene: TRBJ2-5
V gene: TRBV19
CDR3 DNA: TGTGCCAGCAAGGGACTAGCGGGAGTTGAAGAGACCCAGTACTTC
CDR3 protein: CASKGLAGVEETQYF

CDR3 length: 14
clone size: few
D gene: -
J gene: TRBJ2-1
V gene: TRBV27
CDR3 DNA: TGTGCCAGCAGTTACTCCGGGACCTACAGTGAGCAGTTCTTC
CDR3 protein: CASSYSGTYSEQFF

CDR3 length: 13
clone size: -
D gene: -
J gene: TRBJ2-7
V gene: TRBV2
CDR3 DNA: TGTGCCAGCACCCCCCGCTACGCCTACGAGCAGTACTTC
CDR3 protein: CASTPRYAYEQYF

CDR3 length: 15
clone size: many
D gene: -
J gene: TRBJ1-6
V gene: TRBV28
CDR3 DNA: TGTGCCAGCAGTTTAACAGGGCTGAATGATTCACCCCTCCACTTT
CDR3 protein: CASSLTGLNDSPLHF

CDR3 length: 17
clone size: many
D gene: -
J gene: TRBJ2-2
V gene: TRBV5-1
CDR3 DNA: TGCGCCAGCAGCATAATGCTGGCCGGGAGAGGGACCGGGGAGCTGTTTTTT
CDR3 protein: CASSIMLAGRGTGELFF

CDR3 length: 18
clone size: many
D gene: TRBD2
J gene: TRBJ2-3
V gene: TRBV20-1
CDR3 DNA: TGCAGTGCTAGAGTCCCCTCCGGGACTAGCGGGATGCAGATAACGCAGTATTTT
CDR3 protein: CSARVPSGTSGMQITQYF

CDR3 length: 14
clone size: many
D gene: -
J gene: TRBJ2-7
V gene: TRBV18
CDR3 DNA: TGTGCCAGCTCACCAGGGTTCTCCACCTACGAGCAGTACTTC
CDR3 protein: CASSPGFSTYEQYF

CDR3 length: 14
clone size: -
D gene: TRBD2
J gene: TRBJ2-5
V gene: TRBV12-3/TRBV12-4
CDR3 DNA: TGTGCCAGCAGTTTTTCCGGGAGGGAGGAGACCCAGTACTTC
CDR3 protein: CASSFSGREETQYF

CDR3 length: 14
clone size: many
D gene: -
J gene: TRBJ2-5
V gene: TRBV5-6
CDR3 DNA: TGTGCCAGCAGCTTGAGTACAGCCCAAGAGACCCAGTACTTC
CDR3 protein: CASSLSTAQETQYF

CDR3 length: 14
clone size: many
D gene: TRBD1
J gene: TRBJ1-6
V gene: TRBV6-5
CDR3 DNA: TGTGCCAGCAGTTACGGGACAGGGGGTTGGGCCCTCCACTTT
CDR3 protein: CASSYGTGGWALHF

CDR3 length: 15
clone size: many
D gene: -
J gene: TRBJ2-4
V gene: TRBV4-2
CDR3 DNA: TGTGCCAGCAGCCAAGACACTGGCAGGGTGAACATTCAGTACTTC
CDR3 protein: CASSQDTGRVNIQYF

CDR3 length: 15
clone size: many
D gene: TRBD2
J gene: TRBJ2-7
V gene: TRBV20-1
CDR3 DNA: TGCAGTGCTAGGACGGCTCGCGGGAGATCCTACGAGCAGTACTTC
CDR3 protein: CSARTARGRSYEQYF

CDR3 length: 14
clone size: many
D gene: -
J gene: TRBJ2-1
V gene: TRBV27
CDR3 DNA: TGTGCCAGCAGTTCCGACTTAAACTACAATGAGCAGTTCTTC
CDR3 protein: CASSSDLNYNEQFF

CDR3 length: 14
clone size: few
D gene: -
J gene: TRBJ1-6
V gene: TRBV27
CDR3 DNA: TGTGCCAGCAGGCCTTTTATGCGTAATTCACCCCTCCACTTT
CDR3 protein: CASRPFMRNSPLHF

CDR3 length: 14
clone size: few
D gene: -
J gene: TRBJ2-3
V gene: TRBV5-1
CDR3 DNA: TGCGCCAGCACACGGACTGAAAGCACAGATACGCAGTATTTT
CDR3 protein: CASTRTESTDTQYF

CDR3 length: 14
clone size: many
D gene: -
J gene: TRBJ2-5
V gene: TRBV12-3/TRBV12-4
CDR3 DNA: TGTGCCAGCAGTCCCCTGACGGTAGCGGAGACCCAGTACTTC
CDR3 protein: CASSPLTVAETQYF

CDR3 length: 13
clone size: few
D gene: TRBD2
J gene: TRBJ2-5
V gene: TRBV12-3/TRBV12-4
CDR3 DNA: TGTGCCAGCACACTACGGGGGGAGGAGACCCAGTACTTC
CDR3 protein: CASTLRGEETQYF

CDR3 length: 14
clone size: many
D gene: TRBD2
J gene: TRBJ2-3
V gene: TRBV20-1
CDR3 DNA: TGCAGTGCTAAACAGGATACTAGCGTGCTTACGCAGTATTTT
CDR3 protein: CSAKQDTSVLTQYF